The 17 T cell receptor beta chains below were found in one sample sequenced in a study of blood T cells in healthy people across ages (dated by TCRdb to 2014 to 2015). Library preparation used 5' RACE. Sequenced using an Illumina HiSeq 2500. A second PCR of roughly 7 to 11 cycles was performed with a sample-barcoded 5' primer and a J-beta primer mix. TCRdb itself trimmed the public reads at Q25 with fastp, ran MiXCR and retained productive beta chains. Each CDR3 protein gets just one entry, which takes the most common genes and DNA from the rows behind it. This sample lists 1.5 million to 2 million distinct CDR3 sequences; about 50% were detected once. The ten largest account for roughly 2.1% of the sample. Input material: blood. The receptor source for this set is a woman aged 40 to 55 in good health.

V and J are TRBV11-2 and TRBJ2-3, with TRBD1 as a possible D gene (6 bases). The germline CDR1 and CDR2 sequences are SGHAT and FQNNGV. V lost 6 bases and J lost 3, with 13 bases in between. The CDR3 length is 14 residues. DNA for the CDR3: TGTGCCAGCAGTTACAGGGTTCCGACAGATACGCAGTATTTT. It encodes CASSYRVPTDTQYF.

This clonotype occurred a few times. The rearrangement links TRBV20-1 to TRBJ2-5; 9 bases fit TRBD2. The J call is in doubt because the DNA end fits TRBJ2-7 better. There are 15 residues in the CDR3. Germline V CDR1 and CDR2: DFQATT, SNEGSKA (reference sequence). The CDR3 coding sequence is TGCAGTGCTAGAGATCTCTGGCGGGGGGGCGACGAGCAGTACTTC. It is translated as CSARDLWRGGDEQYF.

This clonotype was seen once. In DNA form, the CDR3 reads TGTGCCAGCAGTGACCGGGACCGCACAGATACGCAGTATTTT. Its protein is CASSDRDRTDTQYF. This chain links TRBV6-2 or TRBV6-3 with TRBJ2-3; the D call may be TRBD1 or TRBD2 (5 bases each). The CDR3 covers 14 residues. Germline CDR1 reads MNHEY; CDR2 reads SVGEGT. V lost 5 bases and J 1 base, leaving 10 bases between the germline ends.

V is TRBV4-3 and J is TRBJ2-1; the D gene could be TRBD1 or TRBD2 (5 bases each). The CDR3 has 15 amino acids. Germline V gene lookup returns CDR1 LGHNA and CDR2 YSLEER. Trimming pared 4 bases from V and 7 bases from J, leaving 17 bases between. CDR3 DNA: TGCGCCAGCAGCCTTGCGAGGGGTATTTGGAATGAGCAGTTCTTC. This translates into CASSLARGIWNEQFF.

The chain's CDR3 is CASSLIGELSTDTQYF. CDR3 sequence (DNA): TGTGCCAGCAGTTTGATAGGAGAGCTCAGCACAGATACGCAGTATTTT. The V and J genes are TRBV12-3 or TRBV12-4 and TRBJ2-3; D remains ambiguous. V was trimmed by 3 bases and J by 0 bases, leaving 13 bases between them. The length of the CDR3 is 16 residues.

The chain has TRBV20-1 and TRBJ2-3; 14 positions agree with TRBD2. CDR1 and CDR2 from the germline V gene are DFQATT and SNEGSKA (reference sequence). This CDR3 has 16 residues. Trimming at V came to 1 base and at J to 4 bases, leaving 4 bases not matched to a gene. In nucleotides, the CDR3 is TGCAGTGCTAGAGCGGGACTAGCGGGGGAGGCAGATACGCAGTATTTT. Protein product: CSARAGLAGEADTQYF.

The chain uses TRBV20-1 and TRBJ2-7; 9 bases fit TRBD1. Germline values: CDR1 DFQATT, CDR2 SNEGSKA (reference sequence). The CDR3 is 15 amino acids. J was trimmed by 2 bases and V by 3 bases; bases with no gene match: 8. The CDR3 sequence: CSASRAQGAAYEQYF. CDR3 in DNA: TGCAGTGCTAGCCGCGCACAGGGGGCGGCCTACGAGCAGTACTTC.

V and J are TRBV5-1 and TRBJ2-5; TRBD1 agrees at 7 bases. The germline CDR1 and CDR2 sequences are SGHRS and YFSETQ. V trimming: 4 bases; J trimming: 11 bases; junction bases outside the gene matches: 14. CDR3 size: 14 residues. The CDR3 spells CASSQARGQGQQYF. The CDR3 coding sequence is TGCGCCAGCAGCCAAGCTAGGGGGCAGGGGCAGCAGTACTTC.

The J gene is TRBJ2-3, the V gene TRBV10-2; a possible D gene is TRBD2 (6 bases). V gave up 6 bases and J gave up 2 bases, with 15 bases separating them. Germline V gene lookup returns CDR1 WSHSY and CDR2 SAAADI. The CDR3 length is 15 residues. The CDR3 is CASRGTGKITDTQYF. The CDR3 DNA reads TGCGCCAGCAGAGGGACTGGTAAAATCACAGATACGCAGTATTTT.

This chain links TRBV4-1 with TRBJ2-3; D remains unclear. Trimming left V 3 bases short and J 4 bases short, with 14 bases between. Germline V gene data show CDR1 as MGHRA and CDR2 as YSYEKL. The CDR3 consists of 15 residues. CDR3 region: CASSHAVYVADTQYF. In DNA, the CDR3 is TGCGCCAGCAGCCACGCAGTATACGTTGCAGATACGCAGTATTTT.

This clonotype came up a few times. V is TRBV4-1 and J is TRBJ1-1; 8 nucleotides align to TRBD1. The CDR3 runs 13 residues. With V trimmed by 1 base and J by 10 bases, 5 bases remained unmatched. The germline CDR1 and CDR2 sequences are MGHRA and YSYEKL. CDR3 region: CASSQGQGRSAFF. In DNA form, the CDR3 reads TGCGCCAGCAGCCAAGGACAGGGGAGATCAGCTTTCTTT.

The chain uses TRBV4-2 and TRBJ2-3; 8 bases agree with TRBD2. CDR3 length: 18 residues. Trimming cost V 2 bases and J 3 bases; bases outside gene matches: 13. The germline V gene has CDR1 LGHNA and CDR2 YNFKEQ. CDR3 DNA: TGTGCCAGCAGCCAATTCCATGCCGGGACTAGAGGAACAGATACGCAGTATTTT. This gives the protein CASSQFHAGTRGTDTQYF.

The J gene is TRBJ2-7, the V gene TRBV6-2 or TRBV6-3; D perhaps matches TRBD2 (5 bases). The CDR3 covers 14 residues. Per the germline V gene, CDR1 is MNHEY and CDR2 is SVGEGT. Trimming left V 5 bases short and J 3 bases short, with 14 bases between. CDR3: CASSDPGILYEQYF. The DNA of the CDR3 is TGTGCCAGCAGTGACCCCGGGATCCTCTACGAGCAGTACTTC.

V and J are TRBV7-9 and TRBJ2-7, with D perhaps TRBD2 (6 bases). CDR3 length: 17 residues. V lost 5 bases and J 3 bases, leaving 23 bases between the germline ends. CDR1 is SEHNR, CDR2 FQNEAQ, per germline (reference sequence). The CDR3 loop is CASSEGGTQLLGYEQYF. As DNA, the CDR3 is TGTGCCAGCAGCGAAGGTGGGACTCAACTCCTGGGCTACGAGCAGTACTTC.

The chain has TRBV27 and TRBJ2-3; D possibly matches TRBD1 or TRBD2 (6 bases each). The V end lost 2 bases, the J end lost 0 bases, and 12 bases lay between the germline ends. CDR1 is MNHEY and CDR2 is SMNVEV in the germline V gene (reference sequence). The CDR3 consists of 16 residues. The CDR3 DNA reads TGTGCCAGCAGTTTAGGGGGGCAGTTTAGCACAGATACGCAGTATTTT. Amino acid sequence: CASSLGGQFSTDTQYF.

This chain connects TRBV20-1 to TRBJ1-2, with 7 bases fitting TRBD1. The V gene's germline CDR1 is DFQATT and CDR2 SNEGSKA (reference sequence). The CDR3 length is 15 residues. The junction had 13 bases not matched to a gene; V was cut back by 4 bases and J by 5 bases. This CDR3 reads CSATGGPLFLYGYTF. The CDR3 DNA follows: TGCAGTGCTACAGGGGGGCCTCTATTCTTGTATGGCTACACCTTC.

This clonotype appeared a few times. This chain uses TRBV7-2 with TRBJ2-1; D possibly uses TRBD1 or TRBD2 (5 bases each). Trimming took 5 bases from V and 5 from J, leaving 16 bases between them. CDR1 and CDR2 (germline): SGHTA, FQGNSA. The CDR3 has 15 residues. CDR3: CASSKTRGLNNEQFF. CDR3 in DNA: TGTGCCAGCAGCAAGACGAGGGGATTGAACAATGAGCAGTTCTTC.